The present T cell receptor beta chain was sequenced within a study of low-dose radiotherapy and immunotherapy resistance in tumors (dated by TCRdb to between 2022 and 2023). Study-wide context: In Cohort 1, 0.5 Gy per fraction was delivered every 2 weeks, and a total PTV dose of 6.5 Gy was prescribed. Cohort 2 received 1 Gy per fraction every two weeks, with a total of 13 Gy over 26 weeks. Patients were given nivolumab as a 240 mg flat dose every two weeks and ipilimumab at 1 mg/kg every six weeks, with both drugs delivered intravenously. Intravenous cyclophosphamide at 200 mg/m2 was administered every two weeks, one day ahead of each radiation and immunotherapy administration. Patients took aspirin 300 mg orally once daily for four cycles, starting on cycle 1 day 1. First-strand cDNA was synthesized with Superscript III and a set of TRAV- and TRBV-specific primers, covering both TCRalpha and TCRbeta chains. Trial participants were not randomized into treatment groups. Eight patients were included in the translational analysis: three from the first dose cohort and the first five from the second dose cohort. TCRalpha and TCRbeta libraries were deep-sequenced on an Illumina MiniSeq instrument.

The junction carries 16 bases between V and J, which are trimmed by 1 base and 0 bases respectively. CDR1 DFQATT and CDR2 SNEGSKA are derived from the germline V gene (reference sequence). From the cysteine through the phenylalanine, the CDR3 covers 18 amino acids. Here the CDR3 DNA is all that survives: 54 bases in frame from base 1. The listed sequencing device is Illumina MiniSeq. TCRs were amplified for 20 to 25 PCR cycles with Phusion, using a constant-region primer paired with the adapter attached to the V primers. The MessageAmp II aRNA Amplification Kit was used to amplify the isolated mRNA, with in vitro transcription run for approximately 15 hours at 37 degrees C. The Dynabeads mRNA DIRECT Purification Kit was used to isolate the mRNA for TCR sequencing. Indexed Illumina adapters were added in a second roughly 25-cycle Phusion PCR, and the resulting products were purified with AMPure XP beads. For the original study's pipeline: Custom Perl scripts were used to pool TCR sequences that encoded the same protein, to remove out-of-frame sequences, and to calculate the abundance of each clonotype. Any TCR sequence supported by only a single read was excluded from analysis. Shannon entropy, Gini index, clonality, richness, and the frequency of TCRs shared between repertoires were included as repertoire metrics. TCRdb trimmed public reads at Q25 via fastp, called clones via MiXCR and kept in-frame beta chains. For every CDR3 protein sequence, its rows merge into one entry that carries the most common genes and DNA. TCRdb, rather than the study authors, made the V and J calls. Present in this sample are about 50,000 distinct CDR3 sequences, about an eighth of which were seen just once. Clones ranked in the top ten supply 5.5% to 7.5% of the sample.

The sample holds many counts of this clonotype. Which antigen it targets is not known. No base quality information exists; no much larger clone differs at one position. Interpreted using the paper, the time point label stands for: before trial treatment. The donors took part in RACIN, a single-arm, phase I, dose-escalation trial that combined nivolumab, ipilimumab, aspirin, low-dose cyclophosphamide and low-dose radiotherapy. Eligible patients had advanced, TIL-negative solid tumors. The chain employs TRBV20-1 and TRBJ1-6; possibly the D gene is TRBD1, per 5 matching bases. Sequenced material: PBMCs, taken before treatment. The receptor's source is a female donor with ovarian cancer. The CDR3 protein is CSARGAGEGASYNSPLHF. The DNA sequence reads TGCAGTGCTAGAGGCGCCGGAGAAGGGGCCTCCTATAATTCACCCCTCCACTTT.